These T cell receptor beta chains were read from a single sample in a study of OX40 agonist ivuxolimab in advanced cancers. Measured with immunoSEQ multiplex PCR; TCRdb has only the in-frame clones, and not every one. The sample gives about 78,000 clones, about 84% of which show up once; around 0.44% is in the top ten. The sample was CD4+ or CD8+ T cells sorted from blood, taken in a trial of the OX40 agonist ivuxolimab. The origin of the receptors is an adult with an advanced solid tumor such as melanoma, head and neck, liver or kidney cancer. CDR3s include the opening cysteine and the closing phenylalanine or tryptophan. D genes are given only for firm matches. Size is omitted from some rows. Given values are once, few, many or a class for expanded clones.

cdr3_aa | cdr3_nt | clone_size | j_call | d_call | v_call
CSVGEGYEQYF | TGCAGCGTGGGGGAGGGCTACGAGCAGTACTTC | NA | TRBJ2-7 | TRBD2 | TRBV29-1
CASSITGDTQYF | TGTGCCAGTTCCATAACAGGGGATACGCAGTATTTT | NA | TRBJ2-3 | NA | TRBV19
CASSPDRNSYNEQFF | TGTGCCAGCTCACCAGACAGAAACTCCTACAATGAGCAGTTCTTC | NA | TRBJ2-1 | NA | TRBV18
CASSPMLGTGDPEAFF | TGTGCCAGCTCACCAATGTTAGGGACAGGGGACCCTGAAGCTTTCTTT | NA | TRBJ1-1 | TRBD1 | TRBV18
CASSSASQPTGGYTF | TGTGCCAGCAGTTCCGCCTCTCAGCCCACAGGGGGCTACACCTTC | NA | TRBJ1-2 | NA | TRBV6-5
CASSYHRGANQPQHF | TGTGCCAGCAGTTACCACCGGGGGGCCAATCAGCCCCAGCATTTT | NA | TRBJ1-5 | NA | TRBV6-6
CASSSPTGGNYGYTF | TGTGCCAGCAGTTCCCCGACAGGGGGGAACTATGGCTACACCTTC | NA | TRBJ1-2 | TRBD1 | TRBV6-5
CASRGVEQWVYGYTF | TGTGCCAGCAGGGGAGTGGAACAGTGGGTCTATGGCTACACCTTC | NA | TRBJ1-2 | NA | TRBV6-1
CASSLPGQVTEAFF | TGTGCCAGCAGCTTGCCGGGACAGGTCACTGAAGCTTTCTTT | NA | TRBJ1-1 | TRBD1 | TRBV5-4
CASSPGGASYNEQFF | TGTGCCAGCAGTCCGGGGGGGGCCTCCTACAATGAGCAGTTCTTC | NA | TRBJ2-1 | TRBD2 | TRBV28
CASSLAGSYTHSGNTIYF | TGCGCCAGCAGCTTGGCGGGAAGTTATACCCACTCTGGAAACACCATATATTTT | NA | TRBJ1-3 | NA | TRBV5-1
CASSTRADRLNEQFF | TGTGCCAGCAGCACCCGGGCTGACAGGCTCAATGAGCAGTTCTTC | NA | TRBJ2-1 | NA | TRBV7-9
CASSLAGQLYGYTF | TGTGCCAGCAGCTTAGCCGGGCAACTCTATGGCTACACCTTC | NA | TRBJ1-2 | NA | TRBV13
CASSPRQVKGSPLHF | TGTGCCAGCAGCCCACGACAGGTAAAAGGTTCACCCCTCCACTTT | few | TRBJ1-6 | NA | TRBV9
CASSQGAQPQHF | TGTGCCAGTAGTCAGGGGGCTCAGCCCCAGCATTTT | few | TRBJ1-5 | TRBD1 | TRBV19
CASSGRLQGETQYF | TGTGCCAGCAGCGGAAGGCTACAGGGGGAGACCCAGTACTTC | NA | TRBJ2-5 | TRBD1 | TRBV7-6
CASSWGQNTEAFF | TGTGCCAGCAGCTGGGGTCAGAACACTGAAGCTTTCTTT | NA | TRBJ1-1 | NA | TRBV5-6
CASSSSTLAGPQETQYF | TGTGCCAGCAGCTCGTCTACCCTAGCGGGACCCCAAGAGACCCAGTACTTC | NA | TRBJ2-5 | TRBD2 | TRBV11-2
CASSLGRGGGNQPQHF | TGTGCCAGCAGCTTGGGGCGGGGTGGGGGCAATCAGCCCCAGCATTTT | NA | TRBJ1-5 | NA | TRBV5-4
CASSLFSRGRGHEQYF | TGTGCCAGCAGTTTATTTTCTAGGGGACGGGGACACGAGCAGTACTTC | once | TRBJ2-7 | NA | TRBV28
CSILRLWNSLEFMNTEAFF | TGCAGCATACTTAGATTATGGAACAGCCTCGAATTCATGAACACTGAAGCTTTCTTT | NA | TRBJ1-1 | NA | TRBV29-1
CASSEGLAGIDTQYF | TGTGCCAGCAGTGAGGGACTAGCGGGGATAGATACGCAGTATTTT | few | TRBJ2-3 | TRBD2 | TRBV2
CSARDGGNSPLHF | TGCAGCGCCCGGGACGGAGGTAATTCACCCCTCCACTTT | once | TRBJ1-6 | NA | TRBV29-1
CASSVPGGSGNTIYF | TGTGCCAGCAGCGTCCCGGGTGGGTCTGGAAACACCATATATTTT | NA | TRBJ1-3 | NA | TRBV5-6
CASSPQGVGHEQFF | TGTGCCAGCAGCCCTCAGGGGGTTGGCCATGAGCAGTTCTTC | NA | TRBJ2-1 | TRBD1 | TRBV7-2
CAKGPRTDTQYF | TGTGCCAAGGGACCTCGCACAGATACGCAGTATTTT | once | TRBJ2-3 | NA | TRBV2
CASSAELGQANYGYTF | TGTGCCAGCAGTGCAGAACTGGGACAGGCAAACTATGGCTACACCTTC | once | TRBJ1-2 | TRBD1 | TRBV6-1
CASSSRTGDRYTF | TGTGCCAGCAGCTCTCGGACGGGGGATCGCTACACCTTC | NA | TRBJ1-2 | NA | TRBV7-2
CASNLLTNQPQHF | TGTGCCAGCAATCTCCTAACCAATCAGCCCCAGCATTTT | few | TRBJ1-5 | NA | TRBV28
CASSFWQGTGANVLTF | TGTGCCAGCAGTTTTTGGCAGGGGACCGGGGCCAACGTCCTGACTTTC | NA | TRBJ2-6 | NA | TRBV27
CASSLLQQPQHF | TGTGCCAGCAGTTTATTACAGCAGCCCCAGCATTTT | once | TRBJ1-5 | NA | TRBV28
CASSDSVKASGANVLTF | TGTGCCAGTTCGGACAGTGTCAAAGCCTCTGGGGCCAACGTCCTGACTTTC | NA | TRBJ2-6 | NA | TRBV19
CATTSAAALRGIQYF | TGTGCCACCACGTCGGCAGCGGCCCTAAGAGGCATTCAGTACTTC | NA | TRBJ2-4 | NA | TRBV19
CASSPGAGPYGYTF | TGTGCCAGTAGCCCCGGAGCAGGTCCCTATGGCTACACCTTC | NA | TRBJ1-2 | NA | TRBV19
CASSQDQASGGQETQYF | TGCGCCAGCAGCCAGGACCAGGCTAGCGGGGGCCAAGAGACCCAGTACTTC | NA | TRBJ2-5 | TRBD2 | TRBV4-1
CASSLDSSRADYTF | TGCGCCAGCAGCTTGGATAGCAGTCGCGCGGACTACACCTTC | NA | TRBJ1-2 | NA | TRBV5-1
CASTLGQGYGYTF | TGTGCCAGCACCCTGGGACAGGGTTATGGCTACACCTTC | once | TRBJ1-2 | TRBD1 | TRBV28
CASSSPQAGGRHEQYF | TGTGCCAGCAGTTCCCCGCAAGCGGGAGGGCGGCACGAGCAGTACTTC | NA | TRBJ2-7 | TRBD2 | TRBV28
CASSLAPSGAGNTIYF | TGTGCCAGCAGTCTCGCCCCCTCAGGGGCTGGAAACACCATATATTTT | NA | TRBJ1-3 | NA | TRBV6-6
CASSLVLGTGERF | TGTGCCAGCAGCTTGGTCCTCGGGACAGGGGAAAGGTTC | NA | TRBJ2-7 | TRBD1 | TRBV5-8
CASSQDKGANYGYTF | TGTGCCAGCAGCCAAGATAAGGGGGCTAACTATGGCTACACCTTC | NA | TRBJ1-2 | NA | TRBV14
CASSLAGDRGDYGYTF | TGCGCCAGCAGCTTGGCAGGAGACAGGGGGGACTATGGCTACACCTTC | NA | TRBJ1-2 | TRBD1 | TRBV5-1
CASSSNPEVNYGYTF | TGCGCCAGCAGCTCGAACCCCGAGGTCAACTATGGCTACACCTTC | NA | TRBJ1-2 | NA | TRBV5-1
CASSLAKLGTGGSEQYF | TGTGCCAGCAGCTTGGCCAAACTGGGGACAGGGGGTTCGGAGCAGTACTTC | NA | TRBJ2-7 | TRBD1 | TRBV5-5
CASSEGLAGGHGYF | TGTGCCAGCAGTGAGGGACTAGCGGGGGGCCACGGGTATTTT | NA | TRBJ2-3 | TRBD2 | TRBV6-1